This T cell receptor (beta chain) was captured in a study of T cell changes during pregnancy in multiple sclerosis. Using immunoSEQ multiplex PCR, the repertoire was profiled, and TCRdb retains in-frame clones only, with some absent. Of some 100,000 clones in the sample, 94% were seen once. Sequenced material: peripheral blood, taken before pregnancy. The clonotype originates from a female donor with multiple sclerosis, enrolled in a pregnancy study.

The CDR3 spells CASSLNAVDTQYF. DNA of the CDR3: TGTGCCAGCAGTTTAAATGCAGTAGATACGCAGTATTTT. The V and J genes are TRBV27 and TRBJ2-3; D remains unclear. This CDR3 contains 13 residues. V gave up 2 bases and J gave up 5 bases, with 8 bases separating them. In germline, CDR1 is MNHEY, CDR2 SMNVEV (reference sequence).